The rows below give T cell receptor beta chains drawn from one sample of a study of lymphopenia after photon versus proton radiotherapy. Data came from immunoSEQ multiplex PCR; TCRdb stores just in-frame clones and leaves some out. The table lists 40,000 to 55,000 clones, 92% of them singletons, with roughly 18% in the top ten. This sample comprised peripheral blood, obtained from a patient treated with photon-based radiotherapy. All receptors come from a woman aged 40 to 50 with cholangiocarcinoma. Both conserved end residues are part of each CDR3. The D gene is left open where the match is weak.

V	J	D	CDR3
TRBV28	TRBJ2-5	-	CASSAHQGPQETQYF
TRBV11-2	TRBJ2-1	TRBD2	CASSLDGTSGVRSYNEQFF
TRBV11-3	TRBJ2-1	-	CASSSSPYNEQFF
TRBV9	TRBJ1-6	-	CASSRNTDHNSPLHF
TRBV5-1	TRBJ2-1	-	CASSVPSPYNEQFF
TRBV6-6	TRBJ2-7	-	CASSYLRDEQYF
TRBV2	TRBJ1-1	TRBD1	CASSERQGGFF
TRBV7-9	TRBJ1-1	TRBD1	CASSGDRGSTEAFF
TRBV5-4	TRBJ2-4	-	CASSSGTELAKNIQYF
TRBV9	TRBJ1-4	-	CASSVGPRTSVSREEKLFF
TRBV30	TRBJ2-1	TRBD2	CAWRKTSGGPGEQFF
TRBV5-1	TRBJ1-1	-	CASSFPGDGTEAFF
TRBV7-3	TRBJ1-1	-	CASSREQNTEAFF
TRBV4-3	TRBJ2-7	-	CASSQATTLSYEQYF
TRBV6-5	TRBJ2-7	-	CASSGAYEQYF
TRBV6-1	TRBJ1-1	-	CASSRTDPTEAFF
TRBV6-1	TRBJ2-7	TRBD1	CASSDRDRVNEQYF
TRBV12-5	TRBJ2-5	TRBD1	CASGLGGGETQYF
TRBV12-5	TRBJ2-1	TRBD2	CASGLVLVLLADSYNEQFF
TRBV9	TRBJ2-3	-	CASSGVGDTQYF
TRBV2	TRBJ1-1	-	CASSPQQGSTEAFF
TRBV28	TRBJ1-2	TRBD1	CASTRDRNGYTF
TRBV27	TRBJ2-3	-	CASSRSNGQDTQYF
TRBV6-4	TRBJ2-1	-	CASSRRGPKPNEQFF
TRBV18	TRBJ1-1	TRBD1	CASSPTGGWTEAFF
TRBV10-3	TRBJ2-3	TRBD2	CAISTVSGGAPDTQYF
TRBV11-2	TRBJ2-7	TRBD1	CASSPGTGIHEQYF
TRBV11-1	TRBJ2-3	-	CASSTRAGRGAWDTQYF
TRBV15	TRBJ2-7	-	CATSSGSYEQYF
TRBV28	TRBJ1-5	-	CASHRRGVSNQPQHF
TRBV5-1	TRBJ2-7	TRBD1	CASSLGGTGGLRPYEQYF
TRBV9	TRBJ1-5	-	CASSVGGTGNQPQHF
TRBV5-1	TRBJ1-1	-	CASSPYEGVRTEAFF
TRBV4-1	TRBJ2-2	-	CASSQKVANTGELFF